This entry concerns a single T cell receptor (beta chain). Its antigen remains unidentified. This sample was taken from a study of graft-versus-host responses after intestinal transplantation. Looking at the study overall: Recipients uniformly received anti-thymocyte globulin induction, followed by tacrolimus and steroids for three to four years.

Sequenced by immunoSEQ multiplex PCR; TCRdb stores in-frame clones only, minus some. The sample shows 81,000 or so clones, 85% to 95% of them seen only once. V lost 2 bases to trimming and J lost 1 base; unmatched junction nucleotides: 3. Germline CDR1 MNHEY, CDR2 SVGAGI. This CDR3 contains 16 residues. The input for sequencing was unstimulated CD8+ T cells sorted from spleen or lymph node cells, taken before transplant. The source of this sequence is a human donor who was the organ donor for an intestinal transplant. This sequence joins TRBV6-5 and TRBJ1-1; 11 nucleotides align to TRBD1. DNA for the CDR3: TGTGCCAGCAGTTACGGACAGGGGGCCAAGAACACTGAAGCTTTCTTT. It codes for CASSYGQGAKNTEAFF.